This T cell receptor beta chain was identified in a study of cytomegalovirus exposure and HLA in healthy donors. Study results and caveats: The authors listed 150 or so TCR beta chains as cytomegalovirus-associated. It was reportedly the case that the classifier diagnosed cytomegalovirus status with high specificity and sensitivity. Upon later analysis, TCR association rates were observed to vary by HLA locus, being highest for DRB1 and lowest for HLA-C. Earlier analysis found most TCR beta V segments productive about 87% or about 30% of the time.

V lost 4 bases, J lost 4 bases, and 8 bases lay in between. This CDR3 region has 12 residues. This clone was observed once. No antigen is known for it. The PCR used 60 Vbeta and 13 Jbeta primers. Repertoires were generated with immunoSEQ multiplex PCR, while TCRdb's copy carries only in-frame clones and drops some. The top ten clones hold around a fifth of a sample with 65,000 to 85,000 clones, roughly 79% of them seen once. The V gene is TRBV5-3, the J gene TRBJ2-5; TRBD1 might be the D (5 bases). Being an ORF, TRBV5-3 has a function that is uncertain. Sequencing was performed on PBMCs. This receptor was taken from a middle-aged woman in good health and CMV-seropositive. The CDR3 protein is CARSGQGETQYF. In DNA form, the CDR3 reads TGTGCCAGAAGCGGTCAGGGAGAGACCCAGTACTTC.